Following are 9 T cell receptor beta chains from one sample sequenced in a study of blood T cell repertoires in COVID-19. This table comes from immunoSEQ multiplex PCR, and its TCRdb copy is limited to in-frame clones, with some not included. The table shows just under 65,000 clones, with about 86% occurring only once. Sequencing was performed on peripheral blood. Receptors were obtained from a man aged 40-49 years with acute or convalescent COVID-19.

The V call is TRBV5-1, the J call TRBJ2-7; 8 nucleotides match TRBD2. The CDR3 contains 15 residues. Germline values: CDR1 SGHRS, CDR2 YFSETQ. Unmatched junction bases numbered 6, after V lost 0 bases and J lost 4 bases. CDR3 bases: TGCGCCAGCAGCTTGGACCCGGGGGGGATATACGAGCAGTACTTC. Protein product: CASSLDPGGIYEQYF.

This chain links TRBV25-1 with TRBJ1-6; TRBD1 matches at 8 bases. CDR3 length: 18 residues. CDR1 and CDR2 from the germline V gene are MGHDK and SYGVNS. Unmatched junction bases numbered 11, after V lost 3 bases and J lost 4 bases. For the CDR3, the DNA is TGTGCCAGCAGTGAGGGTTCGTGGACAGGGTTGTATAATTCACCCCTCCACTTT. Its protein is CASSEGSWTGLYNSPLHF.

This clone was detected a few times. V is TRBV11-3 and J is TRBJ2-7; no clear D gene. Between the trimmed V and J ends, which lost 3 bases and 2 bases, there was a span of 2 bases. The CDR3 sequence is 11 residues long. The V gene's germline CDR1 is SGHNT and CDR2 YENEEA. CDR3 nucleotide sequence: TGTGCCAGCAGCTTTACCTACGAGCAGTACTTC. Amino acid sequence: CASSFTYEQYF.

Note on this clone: Different DNA sequences within this sample yield the same CDR3. The V call is TRBV2, the J call TRBJ1-2; 10 bases match TRBD1. Germline V gene data show CDR1 as SNHLY and CDR2 as FYNNEI. Germline trimming cut 6 bases from V and 8 bases from J; bases unmatched to any gene: 6. This CDR3 spans 13 amino acids. This CDR3 reads CASSRQGAGGYTF. CDR3 nucleotides: TGTGCCAGCAGCCGACAGGGGGCAGGGGGCTACACCTTC.

The chain uses TRBV5-1 and TRBJ1-1; D is unresolved. The V and J ends lost 5 bases and 1 base respectively, with 6 bases between them. Germline CDR1 and CDR2: SGHRS and YFSETQ. The CDR3 runs to 12 residues. The CDR3 loop reads CASREGNTEAFF. In DNA, the CDR3 is TGCGCCAGCAGGGAGGGGAACACTGAAGCTTTCTTT.

This clone appeared once. This CDR3 reads CATSTAAGTGNQPQHF. In DNA, the CDR3 is TGTGCCACCAGCACGGCTGCGGGGACAGGGAATCAGCCCCAGCATTTT. This chain connects TRBV15 to TRBJ1-5, with 9 positions matching TRBD1. The ends lost 4 bases at V and 4 bases at J; junction bases unmatched: 8. The length of the CDR3 is 16 residues. Per the germline V gene, CDR1 is LNHNV and CDR2 is YYDKDF (reference sequence).

V usage is TRBV2 and J usage is TRBJ1-4, with 9 bases fitting TRBD1. The CDR3 is 14 amino acids. The germline CDR1 and CDR2 sequences are SNHLY and FYNNEI. Trimming removed 8 bases from V and 8 bases from J; junction bases left unmatched: 9. The CDR3 region has the DNA TGTGCCAGCCGCTCTACAGGGGGCATCGAAAAACTGTTTTTT. Its translation is CASRSTGGIEKLFF.

The chain has TRBV30 and TRBJ1-2; 10 bases match TRBD1. The CDR3 is made up of 12 amino acids. Germline CDR1 is GTSNPN and CDR2 is SVGIG (reference sequence). V was pared by 2 bases and J by 10 bases, with 4 bases of the junction left unmatched. CDR3 sequence: CAWSPGTGDYTF. CDR3 bases: TGTGCCTGGAGTCCAGGGACAGGGGACTACACCTTC.

The V call is TRBV4-1, the J call TRBJ2-5, with D perhaps TRBD1 (6 bases). Per the germline V gene, CDR1 is MGHRA and CDR2 is YSYEKL. The CDR3 loop spans 14 amino acids. The germline V and J ends were trimmed by 4 bases and 2 bases, with 11 bases remaining between them. The CDR3 DNA follows: TGCGCCAGCAGCCCGCGGACAGCTCAAGAGACCCAGTACTTC. It translates to CASSPRTAQETQYF.